Following are 19 T cell receptor beta chains from one sample sequenced in a study of patients and donors after allogeneic stem cell transplantation. Via MiXCR, TCRdb re-called the RT-PCR reads, giving one row per CDR3 protein. The sample has 900,000 to 1,000,000 distinct CDR3 sequences; roughly 17% are singletons. Sequencing used blood, either unsorted or a sorted T cell fraction (not recorded which). Every receptor here comes from a human donor who was either an allogeneic HSCT recipient or a stem cell or donor lymphocyte infusion donor (not recorded which). It is not recorded whose cells these are; they may come from a transplant donor.

The chain links TRBV6-1 to TRBJ2-3, with D perhaps TRBD2 (6 bases). V was cut by 5 bases and J by 1 base, with 13 bases left in between. In germline, CDR1 is MNHNS, CDR2 SASEGT. The CDR3 sequence is 15 residues long. The CDR3 spells CASSTGDSGTDTQYF. The CDR3 coding sequence is TGTGCCAGCAGTACGGGGGATAGTGGCACAGATACGCAGTATTTT.

This clonotype was seen more than once but under ten times. The CDR3: CASSLGQTQPQHF. The CDR3, as DNA: TGTGCCAGCAGCCTGGGACAGACTCAGCCCCAGCATTTT. The V and J genes are TRBV11-2 and TRBJ1-5; 7 bases are a match to TRBD1. V gave up 5 bases and J gave up 6 bases; unmatched junction bases: 4. The CDR3 is 13 residues long. Germline CDR1 is SGHAT and CDR2 is FQNNGV.

This clonotype has just a few counts. Here the CDR3 reads CASSARDSEYEQYF. CDR3 DNA: TGTGCCAGCAGTGCTCGGGACAGCGAATACGAGCAGTACTTC. This chain connects TRBV6-1 to TRBJ2-7; 7 bases align to TRBD1. The CDR3 runs to 14 residues. Germline V CDR1 and CDR2: MNHNS, SASEGT. J lost 4 bases, V lost 4 bases, and 7 bases had no gene match.

V gene TRBV25-1 combines with J gene TRBJ2-3, with 11 positions matching TRBD2. Losses at the gene ends were 7 bases for V and 3 bases for J; bases not matched to a gene: 12. CDR1 is MGHDK and CDR2 is SYGVNS in the germline V gene. This CDR3 has 17 residues. CDR3 loop: CASTDSTSGRVTDTQYF. For the CDR3, the DNA is TGTGCCAGCACGGACTCAACTAGCGGGAGAGTGACAGATACGCAGTATTTT.

The genes are TRBV11-2 and TRBJ1-1; D might be TRBD1 (5 bases). The V end lost 1 base, the J end lost 6 bases, and 15 bases lay between the germline ends. The CDR3 has 15 amino acids. Germline V gives CDR1 SGHAT, CDR2 FQNNGV. The CDR3 DNA sequence: TGTGCCAGCAGCTTAGTAGTCGGCGGGGGGGCTGAAGCTTTCTTT. Its protein is CASSLVVGGGAEAFF.

The chain joins TRBV30 to TRBJ2-2; D call uncertain. From germline, CDR1 is GTSNPN and CDR2 SVGIG (reference sequence). V shed 4 bases and J shed 1 base, with 7 bases lying between them. The length of the CDR3 is 13 residues. The CDR3 here is CAWISGNTGELFF. The CDR3 DNA sequence: TGTGCCTGGATATCTGGGAACACCGGGGAGCTGTTTTTT.

The chain recombines TRBV5-1 with TRBJ2-1; TRBD2 aligns across 14 bases. The CDR3 has 19 residues. Per the germline V gene, CDR1 is SGHRS and CDR2 is YFSETQ. V lost 1 base and J lost 0; bases outside the gene matches: 6. The CDR3 spells CASSLLGTSGRSSYNEQFF. The CDR3 DNA sequence: TGCGCCAGCAGCTTGCTTGGGACTAGCGGGAGAAGCTCCTACAATGAGCAGTTCTTC.

This clonotype has a handful of counts. The V gene is TRBV11-3, the J gene TRBJ2-2; the D gene is possibly TRBD1 (6 bases). V lost 3 bases and J 7 bases, leaving 12 bases between the germline ends. The CDR3 consists of 14 residues. CDR1 is SGHNT and CDR2 is YENEEA in the germline V gene. The CDR3 region is CASSFQQGGGELFF. CDR3 DNA sequence: TGTGCCAGCAGCTTCCAACAGGGCGGCGGGGAGCTGTTTTTT.

The V and J genes are TRBV25-1 and TRBJ2-1, with a possible D match to TRBD2 (6 bases). In germline, CDR1 is MGHDK, CDR2 SYGVNS. This CDR3 has 15 residues. Trimming stripped 2 bases from V and 4 bases from J, with 12 bases between. The CDR3 region has the DNA TGTGCCAGCAGTGAAACCGGCGGGATTTACAATGAGCAGTTCTTC. This codes for CASSETGGIYNEQFF.

This clonotype appeared a few times. V is TRBV4-1 and J is TRBJ2-3, with 8 bases fitting TRBD2. The CDR3 spans 15 residues. V gave up 6 bases and J gave up 0 bases; unmatched junction bases: 5. Germline CDR1 reads MGHRA; CDR2 reads YSYEKL. The CDR3 bases are TGCGCCAGCAGGTCACTAGCGGATAGCACAGATACGCAGTATTTT. It translates to CASRSLADSTDTQYF.

V and J are TRBV4-2 and TRBJ2-3; perhaps TRBD2 as D (7 bases). Looked up from germline, CDR1 is LGHNA and CDR2 is YNFKEQ. This CDR3 region has 17 residues. Trimming removed 1 base from V and 5 bases from J, with 19 bases in between. The CDR3 is CASSQAAGAVVVDTQYF. The CDR3 DNA sequence: TGTGCCAGCAGCCAAGCTGCGGGGGCCGTGGTCGTAGATACGCAGTATTTT.

The rearrangement links TRBV7-9 to TRBJ2-1, with 10 bases aligning to TRBD2. Trimming took 5 bases from V and 3 from J; bases not matched to a gene: 10. CDR3 length: 17 residues. Germline V gives CDR1 SEHNR, CDR2 FQNEAQ (reference sequence). The CDR3 is CASSARTSGSNYNEQFF. The CDR3 coding sequence is TGTGCCAGCAGCGCCCGGACTAGCGGAAGTAACTACAATGAGCAGTTCTTC.

The chain is built from TRBV13 and TRBJ2-1; the D gene could be TRBD1 or TRBD2 (6 bases each). The CDR3 has 18 residues. V gave up 2 bases and J gave up 5 bases, with 22 bases separating them. From germline, CDR1 is PRHDT and CDR2 FYEKMQ (reference sequence). The CDR3 spells CASSLKSWGAGSNNEQFF. CDR3 nucleotide sequence: TGTGCCAGCAGCTTAAAGTCGTGGGGGGCGGGATCTAACAATGAGCAGTTCTTC. Drawing the rest from reference TRBV13 and TRBJ2-1, the complete variable domain is AAGVIQSPRHLIKEKRETATLKCYPIPRHDTVYWYQQGPGQDPQFLISFYEKMQSDKGSIPDRFSAQQFSDYHSELNMSSLELGDSALYFCASSLKSWGAGSNNEQFFGPGTRLTVL.

This clonotype was found once. V usage is TRBV24-1 and J usage is TRBJ2-1, with D perhaps assigned TRBD1 or TRBD2 (5 bases each). Germline loops: CDR1 KGHDR, CDR2 SFDVKD. This CDR3 comprises 14 residues. Between the trimmed V and J ends, which lost 3 bases and 4 bases, there was a span of 9 bases. CDR3 DNA: TGTGCCACCAGTGATGTCGGGGCATACAATGAGCAGTTCTTC. This gives the protein CATSDVGAYNEQFF.

The chain is built from TRBV20-1 and TRBJ2-3; D ambiguous. The CDR3 length is 15 residues. Trimming pared 1 base from V and 1 base from J, leaving 12 bases between. The V gene's germline CDR1 is DFQATT and CDR2 SNEGSKA (reference sequence). This chain's CDR3 is CSARVGISRTDTQYF. CDR3 nucleotide sequence: TGCAGTGCTAGAGTGGGCATCTCCCGCACAGATACGCAGTATTTT.

The chain links TRBV5-1 to TRBJ2-7; 9 bases align to TRBD2. V trimming: 4 bases; J trimming: 2 bases; junction bases outside the gene matches: 7. The CDR3 runs 15 residues. Per the germline V gene, CDR1 is SGHRS and CDR2 is YFSETQ. CDR3 loop: CASSVSGGPAYEQYF. CDR3 in DNA: TGCGCCAGCAGCGTTAGCGGGGGCCCTGCCTACGAGCAGTACTTC.

The chain recombines TRBV15 with TRBJ2-1; 10 bases are a match to TRBD2. CDR1 LNHNV and CDR2 YYDKDF come from the germline V gene (reference sequence). The CDR3 length is 16 residues. V was clipped by 0 bases and J by 7 bases; unmatched bases: 6. The CDR3 is CATSRDLGAGGNEQFF. The CDR3 coding sequence is TGTGCCACCAGCAGAGATCTAGGAGCGGGGGGGAATGAGCAGTTCTTC.

This clonotype occurred many times. This rearrangement joins TRBV20-1 to TRBJ1-5; 7 positions agree with TRBD1. J lost 4 bases, V lost 0 bases, and 6 bases had no gene match. Germline CDR1 and CDR2: DFQATT and SNEGSKA (reference sequence). This CDR3 spans 15 amino acids. The CDR3 loop reads CSARDRVTGNQPQHF. For the CDR3, the DNA is TGCAGTGCTAGAGATCGGGTGACAGGGAATCAGCCCCAGCATTTT.

The sample holds a few counts of this clonotype. The V and J genes are TRBV6-1 and TRBJ2-2; D perhaps matches TRBD1 (6 bases). The CDR3 runs 15 residues. Trimming left V 7 bases short and J 1 base short, with 13 bases between. Germline CDR1 is MNHNS and CDR2 is SASEGT. CDR3 loop: CASTPTGLNTGELFF. The DNA of the CDR3 is TGTGCCAGCACCCCCACAGGGTTGAACACCGGGGAGCTGTTTTTT.